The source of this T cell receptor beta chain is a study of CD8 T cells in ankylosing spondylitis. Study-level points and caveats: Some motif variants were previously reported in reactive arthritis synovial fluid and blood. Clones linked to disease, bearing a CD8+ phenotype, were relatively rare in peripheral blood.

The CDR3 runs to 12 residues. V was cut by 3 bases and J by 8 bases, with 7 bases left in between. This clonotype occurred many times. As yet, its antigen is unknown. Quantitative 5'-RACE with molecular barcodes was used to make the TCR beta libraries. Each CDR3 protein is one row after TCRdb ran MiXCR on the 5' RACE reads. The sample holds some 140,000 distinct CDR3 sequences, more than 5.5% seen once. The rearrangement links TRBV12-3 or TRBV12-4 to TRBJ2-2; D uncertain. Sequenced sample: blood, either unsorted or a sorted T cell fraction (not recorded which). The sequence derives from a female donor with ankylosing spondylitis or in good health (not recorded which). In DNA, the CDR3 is TGTGCCAGCAGTTTGGATTGGGGGGAGCTGTTTTTT. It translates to CASSLDWGELFF.